This T cell receptor beta chain was documented in a study of cytomegalovirus exposure and HLA in healthy donors. General study findings and limits: One later analysis reportedly identified an Asian-associated ancestry cluster that showed fewer N-insertions than the roughly 700-donor mean.

Both 60 Vbeta primers and 13 Jbeta primers went into the PCR. Here immunoSEQ multiplex PCR was the method, and the copy in TCRdb shows in-frame clones only, minus some. The sample holds roughly 200,000 clones; 77% are singletons and the top ten take roughly 2%. This CDR3 has 12 amino acids. V gave up 4 bases and J gave up 1 base, with 7 bases separating them. Germline assignment: CDR1 SQVTM and CDR2 ANQGSEA. Concerning this clone: Its antigen is unknown.

Sequencing was carried out using PBMCs. This receptor was obtained from a woman in her 30s in good health and CMV-seropositive. The V gene is TRBV29-1, the J gene TRBJ1-1; D ambiguous. The CDR3 DNA reads as TGCAGCGTTGCGGTATGGAACACTGAAGCTTTCTTT. Translated: CSVAVWNTEAFF. The complete variable domain, with remaining parts taken from reference TRBV29-1 and TRBJ1-1, reads SAVISQKPSRDICQRGTSLTIQCQVDSQVTMMFWYRQQPGQSLTLIATANQGSEATYESGFVIDKFPISRPNLTFSTLTVSNMSPEDSSIYLCSVAVWNTEAFFGQGTRLTVV.